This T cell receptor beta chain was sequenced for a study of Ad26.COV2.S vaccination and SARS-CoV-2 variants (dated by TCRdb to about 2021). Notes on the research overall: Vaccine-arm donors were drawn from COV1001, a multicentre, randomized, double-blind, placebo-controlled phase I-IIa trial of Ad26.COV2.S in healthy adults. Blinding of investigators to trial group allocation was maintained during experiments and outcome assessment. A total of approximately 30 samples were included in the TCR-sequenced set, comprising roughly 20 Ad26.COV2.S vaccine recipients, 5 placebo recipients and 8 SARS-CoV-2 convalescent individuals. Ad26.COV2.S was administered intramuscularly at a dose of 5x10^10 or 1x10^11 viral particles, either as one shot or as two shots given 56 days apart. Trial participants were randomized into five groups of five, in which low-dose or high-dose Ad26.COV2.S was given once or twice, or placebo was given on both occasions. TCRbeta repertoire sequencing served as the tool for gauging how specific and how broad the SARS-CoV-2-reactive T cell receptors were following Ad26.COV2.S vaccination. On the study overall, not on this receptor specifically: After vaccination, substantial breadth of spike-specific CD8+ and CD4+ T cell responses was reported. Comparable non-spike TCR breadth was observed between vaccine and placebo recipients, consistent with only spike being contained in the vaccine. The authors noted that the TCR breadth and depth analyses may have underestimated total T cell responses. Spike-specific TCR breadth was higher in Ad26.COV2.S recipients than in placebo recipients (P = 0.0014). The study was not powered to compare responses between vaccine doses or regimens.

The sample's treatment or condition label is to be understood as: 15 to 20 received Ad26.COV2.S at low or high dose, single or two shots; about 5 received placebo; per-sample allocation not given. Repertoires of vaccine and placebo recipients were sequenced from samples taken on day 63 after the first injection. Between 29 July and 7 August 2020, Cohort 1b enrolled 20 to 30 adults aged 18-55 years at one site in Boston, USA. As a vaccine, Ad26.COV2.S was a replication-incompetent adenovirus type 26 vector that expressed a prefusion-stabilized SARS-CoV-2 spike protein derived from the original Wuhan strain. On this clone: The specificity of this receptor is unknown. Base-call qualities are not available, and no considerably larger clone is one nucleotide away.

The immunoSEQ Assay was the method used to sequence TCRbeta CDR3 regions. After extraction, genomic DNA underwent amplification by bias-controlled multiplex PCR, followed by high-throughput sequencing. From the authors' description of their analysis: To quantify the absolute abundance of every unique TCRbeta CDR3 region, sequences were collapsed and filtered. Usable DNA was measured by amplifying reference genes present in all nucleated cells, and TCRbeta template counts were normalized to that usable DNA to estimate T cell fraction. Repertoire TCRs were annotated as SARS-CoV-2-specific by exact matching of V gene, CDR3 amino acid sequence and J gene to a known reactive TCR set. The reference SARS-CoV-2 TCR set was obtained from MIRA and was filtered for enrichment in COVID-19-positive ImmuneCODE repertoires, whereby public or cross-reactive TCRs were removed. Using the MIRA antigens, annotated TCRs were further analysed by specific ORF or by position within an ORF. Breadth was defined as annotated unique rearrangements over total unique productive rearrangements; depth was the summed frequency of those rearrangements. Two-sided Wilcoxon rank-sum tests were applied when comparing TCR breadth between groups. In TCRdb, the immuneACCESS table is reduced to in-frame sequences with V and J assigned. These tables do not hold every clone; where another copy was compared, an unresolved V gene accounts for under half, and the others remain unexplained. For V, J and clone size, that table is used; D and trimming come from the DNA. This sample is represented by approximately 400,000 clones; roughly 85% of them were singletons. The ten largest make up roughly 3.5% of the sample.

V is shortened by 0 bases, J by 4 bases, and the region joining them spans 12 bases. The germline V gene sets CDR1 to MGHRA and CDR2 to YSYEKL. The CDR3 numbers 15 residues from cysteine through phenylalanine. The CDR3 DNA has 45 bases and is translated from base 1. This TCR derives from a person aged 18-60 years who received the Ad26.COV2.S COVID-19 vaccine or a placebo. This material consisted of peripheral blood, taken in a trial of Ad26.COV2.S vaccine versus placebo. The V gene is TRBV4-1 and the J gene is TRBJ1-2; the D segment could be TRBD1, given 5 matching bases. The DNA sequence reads TGCGCCAGCAGCCAAGATTTTAAGGGGAGCTATGGCTACACCTTC. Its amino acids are CASSQDFKGSYGYTF.